This T cell receptor beta chain came from a study of PD-1 blockade in classical Hodgkin lymphoma. There are a few counts of this clone. Its antigen is not identified. V lost 4 bases, J lost 1 base, and 4 bases stayed unmatched. CDR1 is SGHKS, CDR2 YYEKEE, per germline (reference sequence). The CDR3 is made up of 14 amino acids. The time point is: cycle 4 day 1 (C4D1), after 5 to 7 weeks of nivolumab. With no exception, relapse followed autologous stem cell transplantation in all patients, and brentuximab vedotin exposure varied. Best outcomes ranged across complete response, partial response and progressive disease. Using immunoSEQ multiplex PCR, the repertoire was profiled, and TCRdb retains in-frame clones only, with some absent. The table records about 44,000 clones, 66% of them present only once. General observations from the study: The diversity seen at baseline in complete responders resembled that of newly diagnosed patients. Newly diagnosed patients reportedly trailed healthy donors in baseline TCR diversity. A significant rise in TCR diversity by C4D1 was seen for CD4+ but not CD8+ cells.

Sequences were derived from peripheral blood mononuclear cells (PBMCs), sampled before the fourth cycle of nivolumab. This sequence joins TRBV5-5 and TRBJ2-7, with 8 positions matching TRBD1. The receptor was derived from a human donor with classical Hodgkin lymphoma. The CDR3 DNA reads TGTGCCAGCAGCCCAAACAGGGGGTCCTACGAGCAGTACTTC. Protein sequence: CASSPNRGSYEQYF.